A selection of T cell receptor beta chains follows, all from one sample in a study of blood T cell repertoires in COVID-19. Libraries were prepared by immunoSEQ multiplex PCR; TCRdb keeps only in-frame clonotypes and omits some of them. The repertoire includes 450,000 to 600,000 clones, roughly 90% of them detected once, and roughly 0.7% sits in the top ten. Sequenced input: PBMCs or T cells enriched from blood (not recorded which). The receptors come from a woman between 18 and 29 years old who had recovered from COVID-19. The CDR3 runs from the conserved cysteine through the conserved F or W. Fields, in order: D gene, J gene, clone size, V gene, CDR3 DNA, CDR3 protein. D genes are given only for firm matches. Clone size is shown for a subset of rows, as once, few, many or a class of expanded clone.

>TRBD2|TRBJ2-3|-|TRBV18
TGTGCCAGCTCACCCCGACTAGCGGGGGGGGATACGCAGTATTTT
CASSPRLAGGDTQYF
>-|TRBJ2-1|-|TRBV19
TGTGCCAGTAGTATAGTATGGGCCCACAATGAGCAGTTCTTC
CASSIVWAHNEQFF
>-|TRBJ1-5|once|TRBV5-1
TGCGCCAGCAGTTTGGACGGATCAGGGGATCAGCCCCAGCATTTT
CASSLDGSGDQPQHF
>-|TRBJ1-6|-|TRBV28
TGTGCCAGCAGTTCTTACAGAAGCTCCTATAATTCACCCCTCCACTTT
CASSSYRSSYNSPLHF
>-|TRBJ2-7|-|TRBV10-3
TGTGCCATCAGGACGGACAGCCTCGAGCAGTACTTC
CAIRTDSLEQYF
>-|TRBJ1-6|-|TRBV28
TGTGCCAGCACCTTCTCCAGTGATTATAATTCACCCCTCCACTTT
CASTFSSDYNSPLHF
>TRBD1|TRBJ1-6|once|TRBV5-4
TGTGCCAGCAGTCTACAGGGGGATAATTCACCCCTCCACTTT
CASSLQGDNSPLHF
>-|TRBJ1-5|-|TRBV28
TGTGCCAGCAGCTGGGGGGGAAGCCGGACGCTGAATCAGCCCCAGCATTTT
CASSWGGSRTLNQPQHF
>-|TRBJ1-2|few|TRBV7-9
TGTGCCAGCAGCAAAACAGGGAATAATGGTGTAGGCTATGGCTACACCTTC
CASSKTGNNGVGYGYTF
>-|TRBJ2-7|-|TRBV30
TGTGCCTGGAGTGTACTTGCCGAGCAGTACTTC
CAWSVLAEQYF
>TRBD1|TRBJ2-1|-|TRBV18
TGTGCCAGCTCACGCGACAGGGACTACAATGAGCAGTTCTTC
CASSRDRDYNEQFF
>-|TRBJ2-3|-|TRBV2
TGTGCCAGCACGTCCGCAGATACGCAGTATTTT
CASTSADTQYF
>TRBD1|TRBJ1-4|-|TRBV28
TGTGCCAGCAACCCAACCCAGGGGGAGGATGAAAAACTGTTTTTT
CASNPTQGEDEKLFF
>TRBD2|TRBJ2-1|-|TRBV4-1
TGCGCCAGCAGCCAAGTGGATCTTGGACTAGCGAGAAATGAGCAGTTCTTC
CASSQVDLGLARNEQFF
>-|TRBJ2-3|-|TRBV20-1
TGCAGTGCTAGTAGTAGCGGCACAGATACGCAGTATTTT
CSASSSGTDTQYF
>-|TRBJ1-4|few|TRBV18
TGTGCCAGCTCTCCCTCTACAGGGCCTGGGAAAAAACTGTTTTTT
CASSPSTGPGKKLFF
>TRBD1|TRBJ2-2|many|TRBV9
TGTGCCAGCAGCGTAGGATCGGGGGACAGGGAGGCCGCCGGGGAGCTGTTTTTT
CASSVGSGDREAAGELFF
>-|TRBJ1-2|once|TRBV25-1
TGTGCCAGCAGTGGCTGGCCACAGCAATATGGCTACACCTTC
CASSGWPQQYGYTF
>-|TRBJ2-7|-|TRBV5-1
TGCGCCAGCAGCTTGGTAAGGGGGGAGGGACGCTCCTACGAGCAGTACTTC
CASSLVRGEGRSYEQYF
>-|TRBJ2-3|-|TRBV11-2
TGTGCCAGCAGCGAACTAGATACGCAGTATTTT
CASSELDTQYF
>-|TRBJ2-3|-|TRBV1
TGCACCAGCAGCTACCGACAGGGCTGGGGAGATACGCAGTATTTT
CTSSYRQGWGDTQYF
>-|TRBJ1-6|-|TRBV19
TGTGCCAGTCAGGTCAGTGATAATTCACCCCTCCACTTT
CASQVSDNSPLHF
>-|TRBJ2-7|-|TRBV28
TGTGCCAGCAGTTTTCTTTCGTGGGACACCAGCACTAAGAGCTCCTACGAGCAGTACTTC
CASSFLSWDTSTKSSYEQYF
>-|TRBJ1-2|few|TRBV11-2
TGTGCCAGCAGGGGCCCCCAGGGCGCCCGCGACTATGGCTACACCTTC
CASRGPQGARDYGYTF
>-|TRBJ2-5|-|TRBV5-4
TGTGCCAGTTCTACAGGGCAAGAGACCCAGTACTTC
CASSTGQETQYF
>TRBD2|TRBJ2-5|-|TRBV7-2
TGTGCCAGCAGCATGGGGGGAGCGGGGCAAGAGACCCAGTACTTC
CASSMGGAGQETQYF
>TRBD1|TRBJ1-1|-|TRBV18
TGTGCCAGCTCACCACGTCAGGGGGCAGGGCACACTGAAGCTTTCTTT
CASSPRQGAGHTEAFF
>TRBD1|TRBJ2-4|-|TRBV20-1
TGCAGTGCTAGTAGTGCCACGGACAGGGTGTACTTC
CSASSATDRVYF
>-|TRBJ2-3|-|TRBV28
TGTGCCAGCAGAGCAGGTGCGGGGGCCGTTACAGATACGCAGTATTTT
CASRAGAGAVTDTQYF
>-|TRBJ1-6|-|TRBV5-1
TGCGCCAGCAGCTTGGCGGGGGGCAGGGTTGATTCACCCCTCCACTTT
CASSLAGGRVDSPLHF
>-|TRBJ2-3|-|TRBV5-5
TGTGCCAGCAGCTGGCAAAATGTTGATACGCAGTATTTT
CASSWQNVDTQYF
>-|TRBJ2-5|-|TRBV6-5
TGTGCCAGCAGGTCGGTCTCGGGTTATGGGACCCAGTACTTC
CASRSVSGYGTQYF
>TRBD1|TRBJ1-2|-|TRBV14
TGTGCCAGCAGCCCTTCGACAGGGTATGGCTACACCTTC
CASSPSTGYGYTF
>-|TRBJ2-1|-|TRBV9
TGTGCCAGCAGCACCTGGACTTACAATGAGCAGTTCTTC
CASSTWTYNEQFF
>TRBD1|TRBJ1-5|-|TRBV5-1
TGCGCCAGCAGCCCACAGGGGTATAGCAATCAGCCCCAGCATTTT
CASSPQGYSNQPQHF
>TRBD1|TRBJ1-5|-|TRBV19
TGTGCCAGTAGCGGGACAGGCTATCAGCCCCAGCATTTT
CASSGTGYQPQHF
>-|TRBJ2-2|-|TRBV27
TGTGCCAGCCAGATATCATATGGCGGGGAGCTGTTTTTT
CASQISYGGELFF
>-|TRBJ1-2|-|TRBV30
TGTGCCTGGAGTCGAGAGTACCACTATGGCTACACCTTC
CAWSREYHYGYTF
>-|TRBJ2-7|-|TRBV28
TGTGCCAGCAGTTTATATACCTACGAGCAGTACTTC
CASSLYTYEQYF
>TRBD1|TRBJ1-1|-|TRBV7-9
TGTGCCAGCAGCCCGGGGACAGTAGAAGCTTTCTTT
CASSPGTVEAFF
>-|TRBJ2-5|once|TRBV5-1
TGCGCCAGCAGCTTGGCCCCAGAAGAGACCCAGTACTTC
CASSLAPEETQYF
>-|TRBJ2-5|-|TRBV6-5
TGTGCCAGCAGTTACTCAGGGCAGGGAGGGGGAGAGACCCAGTACTTC
CASSYSGQGGGETQYF
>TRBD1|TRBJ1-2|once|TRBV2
TGTGCCAGCAGTGACCGCAGGGGGAGTAGCGGCTACACCTTC
CASSDRRGSSGYTF
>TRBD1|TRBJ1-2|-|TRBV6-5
TGTGCCAGCAGTTACTCGACAGGGGTCTATGGCTACACCTTC
CASSYSTGVYGYTF
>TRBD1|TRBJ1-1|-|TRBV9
TGTGCCAGCAGCGGCGACAGGGGAGGAACTGAAGCTTTCTTT
CASSGDRGGTEAFF
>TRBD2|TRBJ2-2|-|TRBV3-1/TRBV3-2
TGTGCCAGCAGCCTAACTACTAGCGGGGGGGCACCCGGGGAGCTGTTTTTT
CASSLTTSGGAPGELFF
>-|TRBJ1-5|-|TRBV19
TGTGCCAGTAGTATAATTGCAGGGGGCAATCAGCCCCAGCATTTT
CASSIIAGGNQPQHF
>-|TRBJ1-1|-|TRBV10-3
TGTGCCATCAGTGAGACAGTAAGTGGTACTGAAGCTTTCTTT
CAISETVSGTEAFF
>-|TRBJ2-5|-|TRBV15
TGTGCCACCAGCGGACAGCTCCAAGAGACCCAGTACTTC
CATSGQLQETQYF
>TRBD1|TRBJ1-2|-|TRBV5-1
TGCGCCAGCAGCTTACCTTTGACAGGGATGGACTATGGCTACACCTTC
CASSLPLTGMDYGYTF
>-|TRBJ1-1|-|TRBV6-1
TGTGCCAGCAGTGAACTCCTAGCTTTCTTT
CASSELLAFF
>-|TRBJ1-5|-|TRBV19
TGTGCCAGTAGTATGCGGCAGGGACTGGGTCAGCCCCAGCATTTT
CASSMRQGLGQPQHF
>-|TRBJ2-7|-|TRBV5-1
TGCGCCAGCAGCCAATACGGAGAGGATTTAGACGAGCAGTACTTC
CASSQYGEDLDEQYF
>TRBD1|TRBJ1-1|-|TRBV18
TGTGCCAGCTCCACGGGACAGGGTGCTGGAGCTTTCTTT
CASSTGQGAGAFF
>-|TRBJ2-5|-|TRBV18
TGTGCCAGCTCACGGGCACCCCAAGAGACCCAGTACTTC
CASSRAPQETQYF
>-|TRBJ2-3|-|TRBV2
TGTGCCAGCAGCCATGACAGGAACTCTAGCACAGATACGCAGTATTTT
CASSHDRNSSTDTQYF
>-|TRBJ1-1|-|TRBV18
TGTGCCAGCTCACCATTTGCGGGGGGTGAAGCTTTCTTT
CASSPFAGGEAFF